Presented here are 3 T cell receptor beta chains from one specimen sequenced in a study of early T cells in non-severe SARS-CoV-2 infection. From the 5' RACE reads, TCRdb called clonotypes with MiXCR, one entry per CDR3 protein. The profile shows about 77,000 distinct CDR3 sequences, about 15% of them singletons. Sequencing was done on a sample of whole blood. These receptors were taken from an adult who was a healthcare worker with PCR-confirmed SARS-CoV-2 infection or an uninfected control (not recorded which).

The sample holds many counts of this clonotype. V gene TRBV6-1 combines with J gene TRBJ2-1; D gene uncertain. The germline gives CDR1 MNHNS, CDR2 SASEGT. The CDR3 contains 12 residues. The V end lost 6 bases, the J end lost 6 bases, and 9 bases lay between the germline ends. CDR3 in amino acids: CASSFVGNEQFF. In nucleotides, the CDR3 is TGTGCCAGCAGCTTCGTCGGCAATGAGCAGTTCTTC.

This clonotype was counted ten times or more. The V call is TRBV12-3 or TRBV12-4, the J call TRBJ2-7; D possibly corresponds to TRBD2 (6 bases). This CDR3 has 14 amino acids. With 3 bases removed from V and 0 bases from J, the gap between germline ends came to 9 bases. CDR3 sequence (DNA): TGTGCCAGCAGTTTTGGGGGGTTCTCCTACGAGCAGTACTTC. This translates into CASSFGGFSYEQYF.

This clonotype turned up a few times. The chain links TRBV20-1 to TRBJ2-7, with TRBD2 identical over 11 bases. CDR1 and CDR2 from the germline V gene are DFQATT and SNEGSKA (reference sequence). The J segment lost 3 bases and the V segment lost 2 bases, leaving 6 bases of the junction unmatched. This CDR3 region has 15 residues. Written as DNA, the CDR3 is TGCAGTGCTAGACGACTAGCGGGGACCTACTACGAGCAGTACTTC. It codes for CSARRLAGTYYEQYF.